This TCR beta chain was captured by sequencing in a study of T-cell memory formation after mild COVID-19. Across the whole study: Largely, TCR clusters stayed within a single donor.

TCRdb processed the 5' RACE reads anew with MiXCR; each CDR3 protein has one entry. The sample consists of 170,000 or so distinct CDR3 sequences, 20% to 25% of them appearing once. For this clonotype: Its antigen is unidentified.

V lost 5 bases to trimming and J lost 5 bases; unmatched junction nucleotides: 10. Germline CDR1 and CDR2: SGHVS and FNYEAQ. CDR3 length: 16 amino acids. Study results and limitations: Contracting clones from day 15 to 85 had balanced CD4/CD8; later expanders favoured CD4+. Those CD4+ clones that contracted were mainly in CM and EM (CD8+ ones in EMRA).

This clonotype originated in an adult woman who had mild COVID-19 (a few samples of this study predate the infection). Cell type and time point are not known. V usage is TRBV7-6 and J usage is TRBJ2-1, with 9 bases identical to TRBD1. Source material: PBMCs or a T cell subset sorted from them (not recorded which). The CDR3: CASSHPRDRVHNEQFF. The CDR3 DNA reads TGTGCCAGCAGCCATCCACGGGACAGGGTCCACAATGAGCAGTTCTTC.